This T cell receptor (beta chain) was recovered during a study of cytomegalovirus exposure and HLA in healthy donors. Those who donated were healthy bone marrow donors. Both 60 Vbeta primers and 13 Jbeta primers went into the PCR. Profiled with immunoSEQ multiplex PCR; TCRdb holds only in-frame clones, not every one. The data contain around 160,000 clones, almost 80% of them singletons. This sequence was found in a middle-aged woman in good health and CMV-seropositive. Sample: PBMCs.

CDR3 sequence (DNA): TGTGCCAGTAGTCGCGGTGAGGTTGGGAGCCGGGATGGCTACACCTTC. Translation: CASSRGEVGSRDGYTF. This chain joins TRBV19 and TRBJ1-2; D not certain. With 5 bases removed from V and 6 bases from J, the gap between germline ends came to 22 bases. The CDR3 covers 16 residues. CDR1 LNHDA and CDR2 SQIVND come from the germline V gene (reference sequence).